These T cell receptor beta chains were read from a single sample in a study of cytomegalovirus exposure and HLA in healthy donors. Here immunoSEQ multiplex PCR was the method, and the copy in TCRdb shows in-frame clones only, minus some. Of about 160,000 clones listed, roughly four fifths are singletons. Material for sequencing was PBMCs. Receptor source: a woman in her 50s in good health and CMV-seropositive. The CDR3 runs from the conserved cysteine through the conserved F or W. D genes are given only for firm matches. Some rows have no size entry. The others give once, few or many, or a class for an expanded clone.

J gene	CDR3 length	clone size	D gene	V gene	CDR3 protein	CDR3 DNA
TRBJ2-3	17	-	-	TRBV5-6	CASSYNRAEASTDTQYF	TGTGCCAGCAGCTATAACAGGGCCGAGGCTAGCACAGATACGCAGTATTTT
TRBJ1-2	13	-	-	TRBV7-6	CASSSAGSYGYTF	TGTGCCAGCAGCTCCGCAGGGTCCTATGGCTACACCTTC
TRBJ2-5	14	-	-	TRBV5-1	CASSLDSRGETQYF	TGCGCCAGCAGCTTGGATAGTAGAGGGGAGACCCAGTACTTC
TRBJ2-1	15	once	-	TRBV19	CASSGRAGYFNEQFF	TGTGCCAGTAGTGGCAGGGCGGGATATTTCAATGAGCAGTTCTTC
TRBJ1-1	15	-	-	TRBV5-6	CASSSNRVKGTEAFF	TGTGCCAGCAGCTCAAACAGGGTGAAGGGCACTGAAGCTTTCTTT
TRBJ1-2	14	-	-	TRBV6-1	CASSERIGGLGYTF	TGTGCCAGCAGTGAAAGGATCGGGGGGCTTGGCTACACCTTC
TRBJ1-2	15	-	-	TRBV30	CAWSTHNPENYGYTF	TGTGCCTGGAGTACCCACAACCCAGAAAACTATGGCTACACCTTC
TRBJ2-3	14	-	TRBD2	TRBV5-6	CESSGGVSTDTQYF	TGTGAGTCGAGCGGGGGAGTTAGCACAGATACGCAGTATTTT
TRBJ1-5	15	once	TRBD1	TRBV2	CASKGDRGSGQPQHF	TGTGCCAGCAAGGGGGACAGGGGATCCGGTCAGCCCCAGCATTTT
TRBJ2-1	15	-	-	TRBV19	CASSNGRPYYNEQFF	TGTGCCAGTAGTAATGGGCGTCCCTACTACAATGAGCAGTTCTTC
TRBJ2-3	17	-	TRBD2	TRBV5-1	CASSLEGLAVVADTQYF	TGCGCCAGCAGCTTGGAGGGACTAGCGGTTGTCGCAGATACGCAGTATTTT
TRBJ1-1	16	few	TRBD1	TRBV7-9	CASSLGTGGVNTEAFF	TGTGCCAGCAGCTTAGGGACAGGGGGAGTGAACACTGAAGCTTTCTTT
TRBJ1-3	15	-	TRBD1	TRBV5-1	CASSGTGGNANTIYF	TGCGCCAGCAGCGGGACAGGGGGCAATGCAAACACCATATATTTT
TRBJ1-1	13	-	-	TRBV9	CASSGGGRTEAFF	TGTGCCAGCAGCGGAGGGGGACGCACTGAAGCTTTCTTT
TRBJ1-5	14	-	-	TRBV7-9	CSSSFPGEGQPQHF	TGTTCCAGCAGCTTTCCAGGGGAGGGTCAGCCCCAGCATTTT
TRBJ1-5	13	-	-	TRBV2	CASGKGYNQPQHF	TGTGCCAGCGGAAAGGGGTACAATCAGCCCCAGCATTTT
TRBJ2-7	11	-	-	TRBV6-1	CASSEQVEQYF	TGTGCCAGCAGTGAACAGGTCGAGCAGTACTTC
TRBJ2-2	15	-	TRBD1	TRBV5-1	CASSSGTANTGELFF	TGCGCCAGCAGCTCCGGGACAGCGAACACCGGGGAGCTGTTTTTT
TRBJ1-2	14	-	TRBD1	TRBV6-1	CASFLGTGDYGYTF	TGTGCCAGTTTTTTAGGGACAGGGGACTATGGCTACACCTTC
TRBJ2-7	12	-	-	TRBV30	CAFSGDSYEQYF	TGTGCCTTCTCAGGGGATTCCTACGAGCAGTACTTC
TRBJ2-2	14	-	-	TRBV12-5	CASGLGQYTGELFF	TGTGCTAGTGGTTTGGGACAGTACACCGGGGAGCTGTTTTTT
TRBJ1-6	15	-	TRBD1	TRBV5-1	CASSLDVQGGSPLHF	TGCGCCAGCAGCTTGGATGTTCAGGGGGGATCACCCCTCCACTTT
TRBJ1-2	14	few	TRBD1	TRBV29-1	CSVDSQGEYYGYTF	TGCAGCGTTGACAGTCAGGGGGAATACTATGGCTACACCTTC
TRBJ1-2	16	-	TRBD1	TRBV18	CASSPGTGGDNYGYTF	TGTGCCAGCTCACCAGGGACAGGGGGTGATAACTATGGCTACACCTTC
TRBJ1-2	13	-	-	TRBV6-6	CASSFRVNYGYTF	TGTGCCAGCAGTTTCAGGGTTAACTATGGCTACACCTTC
TRBJ2-1	15	few	TRBD2	TRBV5-4	CASSHPAGGINEQFF	TGTGCCAGCAGCCACCCAGCGGGGGGTATCAATGAGCAGTTCTTC
TRBJ2-1	13	-	-	TRBV6-1	CASCGNSYNEQFF	TGTGCCAGCTGCGGAAACTCCTACAATGAGCAGTTCTTC
TRBJ1-6	14	-	-	TRBV15	CATSPGSYNSPLHF	TGTGCCACCAGCCCCGGGTCCTATAATTCACCCCTCCACTTT
TRBJ2-1	15	-	TRBD1	TRBV4-1	CASSLEDRGYNEQFF	TGCGCCAGCAGCCTCGAAGACAGGGGTTACAATGAGCAGTTCTTC
TRBJ2-7	16	-	TRBD2	TRBV4-2	CASSQVTSGGGYEQYF	TGTGCCAGCAGCCAAGTAACTAGCGGGGGCGGATACGAGCAGTACTTC
TRBJ2-7	15	-	-	TRBV10-3	CAISESQGSSYEQYF	TGTGCCATCAGTGAGTCGCAGGGTAGCTCCTACGAGCAGTACTTC
TRBJ1-1	14	-	-	TRBV11-2	CASSSWTGNTEAFF	TGTGCCAGCAGCTCCTGGACTGGGAACACTGAAGCTTTCTTT
TRBJ2-4	14	-	-	TRBV19	CASSMGGFQNIQYF	TGTGCCAGTAGTATGGGGGGTTTTCAAAACATTCAGTACTTC
TRBJ2-2	16	-	-	TRBV19	CASSFAASRNTGELFF	TGTGCCAGTAGTTTTGCGGCTAGTCGGAACACCGGGGAGCTGTTTTTT
TRBJ1-1	14	-	-	TRBV2	CASRDTGRRAEAFF	TGTGCCAGCAGGGACACAGGTCGTAGGGCTGAAGCTTTCTTT
TRBJ2-7	13	-	-	TRBV14	CASSHWSSYEQYF	TGTGCCAGCAGCCATTGGTCGAGCTACGAGCAGTACTTC
TRBJ1-2	15	few	-	TRBV5-1	CASSLEVDRSTGYTF	TGCGCCAGCAGCTTAGAGGTTGACCGATCTACTGGCTACACCTTC